This passage covers 13 T cell receptor beta chains from one sample sequenced in a study of cytomegalovirus exposure and HLA in healthy donors. The PCR had 60 Vbeta and 13 Jbeta primers. Using immunoSEQ multiplex PCR, the repertoire was profiled, and TCRdb retains in-frame clones only, with some absent. Of some 150,000 clones in the sample, around two thirds were seen once. Sequencing was performed on PBMCs. The origin of the receptors is a woman aged 40 to 49 in good health and CMV-seronegative.

This clone has a handful of counts. The chain links TRBV7-2 to TRBJ1-2; D remains ambiguous. Germline-derived CDR1 and CDR2 are SGHTA and FQGNSA. The CDR3 is made up of 12 amino acids. The V end was cut by 5 bases, the J end by 3 bases, with 7 bases between. The CDR3 here is CASSPQDYGYTF. For the CDR3, the DNA is TGTGCCAGCAGCCCTCAGGACTATGGCTACACCTTC.

The genes are TRBV19 and TRBJ1-4; 7 nucleotides align to TRBD1. The germline V gene has CDR1 LNHDA and CDR2 SQIVND (reference sequence). The junction had 15 bases not matched to a gene; V was cut back by 5 bases and J by 12 bases. The CDR3 spans 15 residues. The chain's CDR3 is CASSLSGTAGEELFF. The DNA for the CDR3 is TGTGCCAGTAGTCTCTCCGGGACAGCCGGCGAAGAACTGTTTTTT. The full variable domain, rest sourced from reference TRBV19 and TRBJ1-4, is DGGITQSPKYLFRKEGQNVTLSCEQNLNHDAMYWYRQDPGQGLRLIYYSQIVNDFQKGDIAEGYSVSREKKESFPLTVTSAQKNPTAFYLCASSLSGTAGEELFFGSGTQLSVL.

This clone was counted a few times. V is TRBV11-2 and J is TRBJ1-1, with 7 bases fitting TRBD1. The CDR3 has 16 amino acids. V gave up 5 bases and J gave up 4 bases; unmatched junction bases: 13. Germline V lookup: CDR1 SGHAT, CDR2 FQNNGV. For the CDR3, the DNA is TGTGCCAGCAGCCGTGGGACAGCCAGGGGGACCACTGAAGCTTTCTTT. Translated: CASSRGTARGTTEAFF.

This chain links TRBV29-1 with TRBJ1-1; maybe TRBD1 (6 bases). V was shortened by 7 bases and J by 0 bases, with 12 bases between the two germline ends. The CDR3 spans 13 residues. In germline, CDR1 is SQVTM, CDR2 ANQGSEA. CDR3: CSGSDRLNTEAFF. As DNA, the CDR3 is TGCAGCGGGTCGGACAGATTGAACACTGAAGCTTTCTTT.

This clone showed up just once. The chain is built from TRBV6-5 and TRBJ1-2, with TRBD1 matching 7 bases. Per the germline V gene, CDR1 is MNHEY and CDR2 is SVGAGI. This CDR3 has 15 residues. V was pared by 0 bases and J by 3 bases, with 4 bases of the junction left unmatched. The CDR3 is CASSYSDRVDYGYTF. The CDR3 coding sequence is TGTGCCAGCAGTTACTCAGACAGGGTGGACTATGGCTACACCTTC.

The gene calls are TRBV29-1 and TRBJ1-1, with a possible D match to TRBD1 (6 bases). The CDR3 runs 9 residues. V lost 3 bases to trimming and J lost 11 bases, with 7 bases between them. CDR1 SQVTM and CDR2 ANQGSEA come from the germline V gene. CDR3 nucleotides: TGCAGCGTTGATAGGGGGGCTTTCTTT. Its translation is CSVDRGAFF.

The chain has TRBV19 and TRBJ1-2, with 7 bases that match TRBD1. The V segment lost 11 bases and the J segment 3 bases; nucleotides outside the gene matches: 9. The CDR3 contains 13 residues. Germline V gene sequence: CDR1 LNHDA, CDR2 SQIVND (reference sequence). In DNA form, the CDR3 reads TGTGCCTCCTCCGGGCAGGGGGACTATGGCTACACCTTC. Its protein is CASSGQGDYGYTF.

The rearrangement joins TRBV7-3 to TRBJ2-1, with a possible D match to TRBD2 (5 bases). The length of the CDR3 is 13 residues. Trimming removed 4 bases from V and 5 bases from J, with 9 bases in between. The germline V gene has CDR1 SGHTA and CDR2 FQGTGA. The CDR3 is CASSSRGNNEQFF. The CDR3 region has the DNA TGTGCCAGCAGCTCCCGGGGTAACAATGAGCAGTTCTTC.

The chain has TRBV7-2 and TRBJ2-7; the match to TRBD2 covers 8 bases. This CDR3 comprises 13 residues. Germline values: CDR1 SGHTA, CDR2 FQGNSA. J was trimmed by 5 bases and V by 5 bases; bases with no gene match: 5. This CDR3 reads CASSHRGGHEQYF. In nucleotides, the CDR3 is TGTGCCAGCAGCCATCGGGGGGGGCACGAGCAGTACTTC. The whole variable domain, remainder taken from reference TRBV7-2 and TRBJ2-7, is GAGVSQSPSNKVTEKGKDVELRCDPISGHTALYWYRQSLGQGLEFLIYFQGNSAPDKSGLPSDRFSAERTGGSVSTLTIQRTQQEDSAVYLCASSHRGGHEQYFGPGTRLTVT.

The chain links TRBV4-3 to TRBJ1-2; 11 bases are a match to TRBD1. V shed 3 bases and J 5 bases; nucleotides not matched to a gene: 8. Germline V gene data show CDR1 as LGHNA and CDR2 as YSLEER. The CDR3 contains 16 residues. CDR3 loop: CASSQVPGQGAYGYTF. The CDR3 DNA follows: TGCGCCAGCAGCCAGGTTCCCGGACAGGGGGCTTATGGCTACACCTTC.

The gene calls are TRBV7-9 and TRBJ1-1, with D perhaps TRBD1 (6 bases). The CDR3 runs to 15 residues. Germline CDR1 is SEHNR and CDR2 is FQNEAQ (reference sequence). V was cut by 5 bases and J by 0 bases, with 13 bases left in between. CDR3 in amino acids: CASSLPQGMNTEAFF. In DNA, the CDR3 is TGTGCCAGCAGCCTACCCCAGGGGATGAACACTGAAGCTTTCTTT.

The chain links TRBV7-9 to TRBJ1-1; possible D gene TRBD1, 6 bases. V was trimmed by 0 bases and J by 3 bases, leaving 11 bases between them. The CDR3 contains 15 residues. Per germline, CDR1 SEHNR and CDR2 FQNEAQ (reference sequence). DNA for the CDR3: TGTGCCAGCAGCTTAGCTGGCAGGGGAGACACTGAAGCTTTCTTT. This encodes CASSLAGRGDTEAFF.

DNA for the CDR3: TGTGCCAGTACCTTAGGACAGGGCCTGGGGCCCCAGCATTTT. It codes for CASTLGQGLGPQHF. The genes are TRBV19 and TRBJ1-5, with 8 bases fitting TRBD1. In germline, CDR1 is LNHDA, CDR2 SQIVND (reference sequence). V lost 7 bases to trimming and J lost 9 bases; unmatched junction nucleotides: 11. CDR3 length: 14 amino acids.